This T cell receptor beta chain originates from a study of CD4+ T cells in melanoma. Repertoires were generated with immunoSEQ multiplex PCR, while TCRdb's copy carries only in-frame clones and drops some. The data hold 110,000 to 150,000 clones, with around nine tenths observed a single time. CDR1 is SNHLY, CDR2 FYNNEI, per germline. The CDR3 runs 15 residues. The V end was cut by 4 bases, the J end by 5 bases, with 17 bases between. This chain uses TRBV2 with TRBJ1-2, with D hard to call. The receptor was derived from a human donor with melanoma. DNA of the CDR3: TGTGCCAGCAGTGTCCGGGCCCAACGGTCTTATGGCTACACCTTC. Its protein is CASSVRAQRSYGYTF.